Listed here are 20 T cell receptor beta chains from one sample, sequenced in a study of T cells in Graves' hyperthyroidism and ophthalmopathy. Amplification of TCR beta CDR3 regions used RNA as the template. The HTBI set primed first-round TCR CDR3 RT-PCR. TCRdb re-called the multiplex PCR reads with MiXCR, one entry per CDR3 protein. The table records approximately 410,000 distinct CDR3 sequences, roughly 14% of them present only once. The specimen was blood. All receptors derive from a man between 18 and 29 years old with Graves' ophthalmopathy.

This clonotype was seen at least ten times. The rearrangement uses TRBV28 and TRBJ2-7; either TRBD1 or TRBD2 may fit D (5 bases each). V was trimmed by 5 bases and J by 2 bases, leaving 22 bases between them. The length of the CDR3 is 17 residues. In germline, CDR1 is MDHEN, CDR2 SYDVKM. CDR3 loop: CASSLDLTGTATYEQYF. The DNA of the CDR3 is TGTGCCAGCAGTCTCGATTTAACCGGGACGGCTACCTACGAGCAGTACTTC.

This chain joins TRBV25-1 and TRBJ2-2, with D uncertain. V was shortened by 4 bases and J by 7 bases, with 7 bases between the two germline ends. Germline V CDR1 and CDR2: MGHDK, SYGVNS. CDR3 length: 12 amino acids. CDR3 nucleotides: TGTGCCAGCAGTGGACTTGACGGGGAGCTGTTTTTT. Its protein product is CASSGLDGELFF.

This clonotype turned up a few times. The genes are TRBV20-1 and TRBJ2-1; D is perhaps TRBD1 (5 bases). The CDR3 is 16 residues long. The V end lost 1 base, the J end lost 2 bases, and 15 bases lay between the germline ends. Germline CDR1 is DFQATT and CDR2 is SNEGSKA (reference sequence). For the CDR3, the DNA is TGCAGTGCTAGAGGGGTACAGGATCTCACCTACAATGAGCAGTTCTTC. The encoded protein is CSARGVQDLTYNEQFF.

In this sample, this clonotype turned up many times. The chain links TRBV15 to TRBJ2-1; tentatively, D is TRBD1 (6 bases). This CDR3 comprises 17 residues. The germline CDR1 and CDR2 sequences are LNHNV and YYDKDF (reference sequence). V dropped 5 bases and J dropped 2 bases, with 19 bases sitting between them. The CDR3 sequence: CATSRPLRGPAYNEQFF. CDR3 coding DNA: TGTGCCACCAGCCGGCCCCTCAGGGGACCTGCCTACAATGAGCAGTTCTTC.

This clonotype was observed many times. The chain recombines TRBV28 with TRBJ2-2; the D gene is possibly TRBD2 (5 bases). Per germline, CDR1 MDHEN and CDR2 SYDVKM. This CDR3 contains 14 residues. The germline V and J ends were trimmed by 7 bases and 3 bases, with 12 bases remaining between them. CDR3 amino acids: CASTPEGYTGELFF. CDR3 DNA: TGTGCCAGCACCCCTGAGGGTTACACCGGGGAGCTGTTTTTT. Full variable domain (rest looked up from reference TRBV28 and TRBJ2-2): DVKVTQSSRYLVKRTGEKVFLECVQDMDHENMFWYRQDPGLGLRLIYFSYDVKMKEKGDIPEGYSVSREKKERFSLILESASTNQTSMYLCASTPEGYTGELFFGEGSRLTVL.

Ten or more counts support this clonotype. The chain links TRBV6-2 or TRBV6-3 to TRBJ2-3; D not certain. The germline gives CDR1 MNHEY, CDR2 SVGEGT. The V gene lost 6 bases and the J gene lost 5 bases, with 15 bases spanning the gap. CDR3 length: 14 amino acids. This CDR3 reads CASSLPSTLDTQYF. CDR3 nucleotides: TGTGCCAGCAGCCTCCCCTCGACACTAGATACGCAGTATTTT.

In its sample, this clonotype was seen a few times. The chain links TRBV9 to TRBJ2-1; 7 bases are a match to TRBD1. The ends lost 4 bases at V and 4 bases at J; junction bases unmatched: 8. CDR1 is SGDLS and CDR2 is YYNGEE in the germline V gene. The CDR3 runs to 15 residues. The CDR3 DNA sequence: TGTGCCAGCAGCACCTTACAGGGGCCGTACAATGAGCAGTTCTTC. Translated: CASSTLQGPYNEQFF.

This clonotype came up many times. This rearrangement joins TRBV2 to TRBJ2-1; 8 bases match TRBD1. Germline values: CDR1 SNHLY, CDR2 FYNNEI. The ends lost 6 bases at V and 4 bases at J; junction bases unmatched: 5. This CDR3 spans 14 amino acids. The CDR3 spells CASRTGTGYNEQFF. The CDR3, as DNA: TGTGCCAGCAGGACCGGGACAGGATACAATGAGCAGTTCTTC.

This clonotype was recorded at least ten times. The chain combines TRBV12-3 or TRBV12-4 with TRBJ2-5; 12 bases fit TRBD2. V shed 6 bases, J shed 5 bases, and the junction held 4 bases outside the gene matches. The CDR3 has 14 residues. The CDR3, as DNA: TGTGCCAGCAGACTAGCGGGGGGAGGGGAGACCCAGTACTTC. This codes for CASRLAGGGETQYF.

The V and J genes are TRBV5-1 and TRBJ1-1; D is ambiguous. CDR1 is SGHRS, CDR2 YFSETQ, per germline. The CDR3 totals 15 residues. The ends were cut back, 4 bases at V and 6 bases at J, with 19 bases in the middle. The CDR3 sequence: CASSPREGGNAEAFF. The DNA for the CDR3 is TGCGCCAGCAGCCCCCGGGAGGGCGGTAACGCTGAAGCTTTCTTT.

This clonotype appeared a few times. This chain links TRBV20-1 with TRBJ2-5; the D gene could be TRBD1 or TRBD2 (5 bases each). Trimming cost V 6 bases and J 5 bases, with 13 bases left between them. This CDR3 spans 12 amino acids. Germline lookup yields CDR1 DFQATT and CDR2 SNEGSKA (reference sequence). The CDR3 loop is CSALRGTETQYF. In DNA, the CDR3 is TGCAGTGCCCTTCGAGGGACGGAGACCCAGTACTTC.

The V call is TRBV18, the J call TRBJ1-2; 9 positions match TRBD1. The CDR3 is made up of 15 amino acids. V lost 2 bases to trimming and J lost 8 bases; unmatched junction nucleotides: 9. Germline CDR1 KGHSH, CDR2 LQKENI. CDR3: CASSPEGQGLRGYTF. Here the CDR3 DNA reads TGTGCCAGCTCACCAGAGGGACAGGGATTGCGCGGCTACACCTTC.

This clonotype was recorded many times. This chain links TRBV12-3 or TRBV12-4 with TRBJ2-7; D not resolved. V gave up 1 base and J gave up 6 bases, with 10 bases separating them. The CDR3 is 13 residues long. CDR3 region: CASSLVAPGEQYF. The CDR3 DNA follows: TGTGCCAGCAGTTTAGTGGCTCCTGGCGAGCAGTACTTC.

In this sample, this clonotype turned up many times. The chain links TRBV27 to TRBJ2-7; 7 bases agree with TRBD1. Germline lookup yields CDR1 MNHEY and CDR2 SMNVEV (reference sequence). V was pared by 4 bases and J by 5 bases, with 11 bases of the junction left unmatched. The CDR3 length is 15 residues. CDR3 DNA sequence: TGTGCCAGCAGTTCGGGACAGACATCTCCCAACGAGCAGTACTTC. The encoded protein is CASSSGQTSPNEQYF.

Only a few counts were recorded for this clonotype. This rearrangement joins TRBV5-1 to TRBJ2-2; 7 bases are shared with TRBD1. This CDR3 has 15 residues. V lost 2 bases, J lost 1 base, and 2 bases stayed unmatched. Germline loops: CDR1 SGHRS, CDR2 YFSETQ. The CDR3 here is CASSFRDRNTGELFF. In DNA form, the CDR3 reads TGCGCCAGCAGCTTCAGGGACAGGAACACCGGGGAGCTGTTTTTT.

The chain couples TRBV12-5 to TRBJ1-2; D uncertain. The V gene lost 2 bases and the J gene lost 6 bases, with 7 bases spanning the gap. There are 12 residues in the CDR3. The germline gives CDR1 LGHNT, CDR2 FRNRAP. The CDR3 loop is CASGLPPDGYTF. In nucleotides, the CDR3 is TGTGCTAGTGGTTTGCCTCCCGATGGCTACACCTTC.

This clonotype appeared once. The chain recombines TRBV7-9 with TRBJ2-7; D might be TRBD2 (5 bases). Looked up from germline, CDR1 is SEHNR and CDR2 is FQNEAQ (reference sequence). Trimming removed 5 bases at V and 7 bases at J, with 9 bases between. The length of the CDR3 is 11 residues. CDR3 nucleotides: TGTGCCAGCAGCGTGAGGGTTGAGCAGTACTTC. Its translation is CASSVRVEQYF.

This clonotype was seen many times. This CDR3 reads CASSTAITDTQYF. The DNA for the CDR3 is TGTGCCAGTAGTACCGCTATCACAGATACGCAGTATTTT. V gene TRBV19 combines with J gene TRBJ2-3, with D unclear. Germline V gene lookup returns CDR1 LNHDA and CDR2 SQIVND (reference sequence). The V end was cut by 4 bases, the J end by 2 bases, with 7 bases between. This CDR3 is 13 amino acids long.

The CDR3 reads CASSMGKGTSGGSYNEQFF. Here the CDR3 DNA reads TGTGCCAGTAGTATGGGGAAGGGGACTAGCGGGGGTAGCTACAATGAGCAGTTCTTC. This sequence joins TRBV19 and TRBJ2-1, with 14 bases matching TRBD2. Per the germline V gene, CDR1 is LNHDA and CDR2 is SQIVND (reference sequence). The CDR3 is 19 residues long. V shed 3 bases and J 3 bases; nucleotides not matched to a gene: 10. The variable domain in full, with the rest retrieved from reference TRBV19 and TRBJ2-1, is DGGITQSPKYLFRKEGQNVTLSCEQNLNHDAMYWYRQDPGQGLRLIYYSQIVNDFQKGDIAEGYSVSREKKESFPLTVTSAQKNPTAFYLCASSMGKGTSGGSYNEQFFGPGTRLTVL.

The chain employs TRBV5-6 and TRBJ1-1, with a possible D match to TRBD1 (5 bases). Looked up from germline, CDR1 is SGHDT and CDR2 is YYEEEE. V lost 0 bases to trimming and J lost 3 bases, with 15 bases between them. The CDR3 is 16 residues long. Here the CDR3 DNA reads TGTGCCAGCAGCTTGGATTGGGGGGAAGGTCACACTGAAGCTTTCTTT. As protein: CASSLDWGEGHTEAFF.